The present TCR beta chain was sequenced within a study of CD8+ T cells in alopecia areata. Study overall: Skin from roughly 6-13-month-old C3H/HeJ graft donors with spontaneous alopecia went to approximately 6-10-week-old female C3H/HeJ mice.

A sort of pooled cutaneous lymph node cells used CD4, CD8alpha, NKG2D, NKG2ACE and other stains. Once RNA had been extracted, it was reverse transcribed into cDNA to act as the sequencing template. Using immunoSEQ multiplex PCR, the repertoire was profiled, and TCRdb retains in-frame clones only, with some absent. This sample has about 300,000 clones, each found more than once. Trimming stripped 0 bases from V and 3 bases from J, with 8 bases between. Germline lookup yields CDR1 LGHNA and CDR2 YNLKQL (reference sequence). The CDR3 sequence is 14 residues long. Regarding this clone: Gene names refer to mouse genes. The read ends 4 residues before the CDR3 terminus; that terminus is restored from the germline J gene.

The V and J genes are TRBV5 and TRBJ1-1; D call uncertain. The receptor was derived from a C3H/HeJ mouse with alopecia areata. The mouse strain carries the MHC haplotype H2-k. The sequenced material came from CD4+ T cells sorted from a lymph node. The DNA read from the CDR3 is TGTGCCAGCAGCCAAGATTGGGGTGACACA. This translates into CASSQDWGDT. The full CDR3 reads CASSQDWGDTEVFF.